This note documents a single T cell receptor (beta chain) sequence. Its specificity is not known. The data originate from a study of cytomegalovirus exposure and HLA in healthy donors. Study-level points and caveats: High specificity and sensitivity for cytomegalovirus status were reported for the classifier.

PCR was performed using 60 Vbeta and 13 Jbeta primers. Measured with immunoSEQ multiplex PCR; TCRdb has only the in-frame clones, and not every one. Of 100,000 to 150,000 clones detected, around 83% appear once; the ten largest clones hold roughly 1.2%. The sequence came from a girl aged 2 to 10 in good health and CMV-seronegative. Source material: PBMCs.

The DNA of the CDR3 is TGTGCCAGCAGTAGGAGGACCGGGGAGCTGTTTTTT. This codes for CASSRRTGELFF. This rearrangement joins TRBV7-2 to TRBJ2-2, with D perhaps matching TRBD2 (5 bases). Trimming stripped 6 bases from V and 5 bases from J, with 7 bases between. The germline V gene has CDR1 SGHTA and CDR2 FQGNSA. This CDR3 region has 12 residues.